One sample yielded the 16 T cell receptor beta chains listed below, sequenced in a study of molecular identifiers for immune sequencing clone quantification. MiXCR, run by TCRdb on the PCR reads, gives a single entry per CDR3 protein. The repertoire holds roughly 320,000 distinct CDR3 sequences, 20% to 25% seen once, with 0.81% in the top ten. Sequencing was carried out using naive CD8+ T cells from blood, with Jurkat cell RNA spiked in. Sample subset: FACS-sorted CD8+CD4-CCR7+CD45RA+ naive T cells. These TCRs come from a human donor in good health. Some libraries in this study had Jurkat cell RNA spiked in.

The chain carries TRBV11-2 and TRBJ2-5, with TRBD1 matching over 8 bases. With V trimmed by 5 bases and J by 4 bases, 6 bases remained unmatched. The CDR3 runs 14 residues. Germline V lookup: CDR1 SGHAT, CDR2 FQNNGV. The CDR3 spells CASSHRTGGETQYF. In DNA form, the CDR3 reads TGTGCCAGCAGCCACCGAACAGGGGGAGAGACCCAGTACTTC.

The chain combines TRBV6-5 with TRBJ2-5; 7 bases align to TRBD1. Germline CDR1 and CDR2: MNHEY and SVGAGI. V trimming: 2 bases; J trimming: 1 base; junction bases outside the gene matches: 1. The CDR3 has 14 residues. The chain's CDR3 is CASSYGQAQETQYF. CDR3 sequence (DNA): TGTGCCAGCAGTTACGGACAGGCCCAAGAGACCCAGTACTTC.

This clonotype was seen repeatedly, ten times or more. This chain uses TRBV7-9 with TRBJ1-1, with TRBD1 identical over 9 bases. The V and J ends lost 4 bases and 5 bases, in that order; junction bases with no gene match: 8. Germline loops: CDR1 SEHNR, CDR2 FQNEAQ (reference sequence). The CDR3 sequence is 15 residues long. CDR3 coding DNA: TGTGCCAGCAGCTCCGGACAGGGGATTTGGACTGAAGCTTTCTTT. Translated, it gives CASSSGQGIWTEAFF. The variable domain in full, completed from reference TRBV7-9 and TRBJ1-1, reads DTGVSQNPRHKITKRGQNVTFRCDPISEHNRLYWYRQTLGQGPEFLTYFQNEAQLEKSRLLSDRFSAERPKGSFSTLEIQRTEQGDSAMYLCASSSGQGIWTEAFFGQGTRLTVV.

V is TRBV19 and J is TRBJ2-7; D tentatively fits TRBD1 or TRBD2 (5 bases each). The CDR3 has 15 amino acids. V lost 1 base to trimming and J lost 4 bases, with 14 bases between them. The germline gives CDR1 LNHDA, CDR2 SQIVND (reference sequence). The CDR3 region has the DNA TGTGCCAGTAGTATAGGCCCGGGACCCCAATACGAGCAGTACTTC. Protein: CASSIGPGPQYEQYF.

V and J are TRBV3-1 and TRBJ1-4; D is uncertain. The CDR3 sequence is 17 residues long. Trimming took off 4 bases at V and 5 bases at J, with 20 bases between the two ends. Germline V lookup: CDR1 LGHDT, CDR2 YNNKEL (reference sequence). CDR3 region: CASSLSLLRRANEKLFF. Here the CDR3 DNA reads TGTGCCAGCAGCCTAAGTCTATTAAGGAGAGCGAATGAAAAACTGTTTTTT.

At least ten counts were recorded for this clonotype. V is TRBV6-5 and J is TRBJ2-1, with D unclear. The CDR3 has 12 residues. CDR1 MNHEY and CDR2 SVGAGI come from the germline V gene. V lost 4 bases to trimming and J lost 7 bases, with 8 bases between them. The CDR3 spells CASSWSGNEQFF. The CDR3, as DNA: TGTGCCAGCAGTTGGTCAGGAAATGAGCAGTTCTTC.

This clonotype was observed at least ten times. This sequence joins TRBV2 and TRBJ1-2; D gene unclear. V was trimmed by 0 bases and J by 4 bases, leaving 9 bases between them. CDR1 and CDR2 (germline): SNHLY, FYNNEI. The length of the CDR3 is 14 residues. For the CDR3, the DNA is TGTGCCAGCAGTGAAGCGCTAGGCCGCTATGGCTACACCTTC. It encodes CASSEALGRYGYTF.

This clonotype was recorded many times. The chain couples TRBV5-4 to TRBJ2-5; 8 bases fit TRBD1. The junction had 14 bases not matched to a gene; V was cut back by 8 bases and J by 5 bases. Germline CDR1 is SGHNT and CDR2 is YYREEE (reference sequence). The CDR3 runs to 15 residues. The CDR3 reads CASNTGGQGGETQYF. DNA of the CDR3: TGTGCCAGTAATACCGGAGGACAGGGAGGTGAGACCCAGTACTTC.

This clonotype was observed at least ten times. The chain combines TRBV12-3 or TRBV12-4 with TRBJ2-2, with TRBD1 matching over 9 bases. Trimming cost V 8 bases and J 3 bases; bases outside gene matches: 7. This CDR3 contains 15 residues. DNA for the CDR3: TGTGCCAGCCAAGGACAGGGGATTTACACCGGGGAGCTGTTTTTT. Its protein product is CASQGQGIYTGELFF.

This clonotype showed up just a few times. The V and J genes are TRBV13 and TRBJ2-6; a weak D match, TRBD1 (6 bases). This CDR3 region has 17 residues. Deletions cut 0 bases from V and 1 base from J, with 10 bases between. From germline, CDR1 is PRHDT and CDR2 FYEKMQ (reference sequence). The CDR3 nucleotides read TGTGCCAGCAGCTTAGGGACAGGCAATTCTGGGGCCAACGTCCTGACTTTC. This encodes CASSLGTGNSGANVLTF.

This clonotype was counted ten times or more. The chain recombines TRBV5-8 with TRBJ2-5; a possible D gene is TRBD2 (6 bases). Germline CDR1 is SGHTS and CDR2 is YDEGEE. The CDR3 covers 17 residues. Trimming pared 1 base from V and 1 base from J, leaving 17 bases between. The CDR3 DNA is TGTGCCAGCAGCTTGCTCGTTGGTAGCGGAGTCCAAGAGACCCAGTACTTC. Translated: CASSLLVGSGVQETQYF.

This clonotype was recorded at least ten times. The chain carries TRBV12-3 or TRBV12-4 and TRBJ2-1; weak D call: TRBD1 (6 bases). The CDR3 runs to 14 residues. Trimming stripped 2 bases from V and 8 bases from J, with 13 bases between. The CDR3 nucleotides are TGTGCCAGCAGTTTACCAGGGGTTGGCGATGAGCAGTTCTTC. Amino acid sequence: CASSLPGVGDEQFF.

As concerns this clonotype: This clone may be a read error of a much larger clone one base away. The CDR3 carries no conserved terminal phenylalanine or tryptophan, so it likely arises from a read error. The V and J genes are TRBV29-1 and TRBJ1-1; D unresolved. The CDR3 has 12 amino acids. Between the trimmed V and J ends, which lost 3 bases and 1 base, there was a span of 6 bases. From germline, CDR1 is SQVTM and CDR2 ANQGSEA. The CDR3 here is CSVDPGNTEAFL. For the CDR3, the DNA is TGCAGCGTTGATCCGGGGAACACTGAAGCTTTCCTT.

This clonotype was seen once. This sequence may be a read error, since a much larger clone differs from it by one base. The chain couples TRBV20-1 to TRBJ2-7, with 7 bases identical to TRBD1. V lost 5 bases to trimming and J lost 7 bases; unmatched junction nucleotides: 14. The CDR3 covers 14 residues. Germline V lookup: CDR1 DFQATT, CDR2 SNEGSKA (reference sequence). This chain's CDR3 is CSAAQDRRPTEQYF. The CDR3 DNA reads as TGCAGTGCTGCCCAGGACAGGAGACCTACGGAGCAGTACTTC.

This clonotype is a singleton in its sample. A much larger clone differs by one base, so this may be a read error. The V gene is TRBV6-2 or TRBV6-3, the J gene TRBJ2-3, with 7 bases matching TRBD1. There are 15 residues in the CDR3. Germline trimming cut 5 bases from V and 2 bases from J; bases unmatched to any gene: 7. In germline, CDR1 is MNHEY, CDR2 SVGEGT. CDR3 region: CASSGTAAVTDTQYF. The DNA for the CDR3 is TGTGCCAGCAGTGGGACAGCGGCCGTCACAGATACGCAGTATTTT.

Comments on this clonotype: This may come from a read error, since a much larger clone is one base off. J is TRBJ1-3 and V is TRBV4-1; no definite D call. The CDR3 has 13 residues. Trimming shortened V by 5 bases and J by 4 bases, and 9 bases separated the two germline ends. The germline V gene encodes CDR1 MGHRA and CDR2 YSYEKL. CDR3 coding DNA: TGCGCCAGCAGCATAAAAGTGGGAAACACCATATATTTT. The encoded protein is CASSIKVGNTIYF.